The 21 T cell receptor beta chains below were found in one sample sequenced in a study of control samples from healthy donors and cancer patients. Sequencing was performed with immunoSEQ multiplex PCR; in TCRdb, only in-frame clones are kept and a portion is missing. The data hold 200,000 to 250,000 clones, with roughly 94% observed a single time. Sequenced input: blood. Receptor source: a man aged 50-60 years in good health.

J is TRBJ1-5 and V is TRBV28; D is unclear. This CDR3 contains 15 residues. V was clipped by 1 base and J by 2 bases, with 9 bases between them. Germline CDR1 is MDHEN and CDR2 is SYDVKM. CDR3 in DNA: TGTGCCAGCAGTTTATCCCAGTCTGGCAATCAGCCCCAGCATTTT. Translating gives CASSLSQSGNQPQHF.

CDR3 nucleotides: TGTGCCAGCAGTGCCGGCCAAAACAATCAGCCCCAGCATTTT. It translates to CASSAGQNNQPQHF. V and J are TRBV2 and TRBJ1-5; D uncertain. With 4 bases removed from V and 3 bases from J, the gap between germline ends came to 10 bases. Germline values: CDR1 SNHLY, CDR2 FYNNEI. The CDR3 loop spans 14 amino acids.

V is TRBV30 and J is TRBJ1-4, with D hard to call. With 4 bases removed from V and 0 bases from J, the gap between germline ends came to 9 bases. The CDR3 runs to 14 residues. CDR1 GTSNPN and CDR2 SVGIG come from the germline V gene (reference sequence). CDR3 nucleotide sequence: TGTGCCTGGAAGAATGGAGCAACTAATGAAAAACTGTTTTTT. The encoded protein is CAWKNGATNEKLFF.

The rearrangement uses TRBV19 and TRBJ2-2, with 9 bases lining up with TRBD1. Germline trimming cut 3 bases from V and 6 bases from J; bases unmatched to any gene: 8. This CDR3 spans 16 amino acids. Germline CDR1 LNHDA, CDR2 SQIVND (reference sequence). The CDR3: CASSMSDRGLAGELFF. The CDR3 DNA reads as TGTGCCAGTAGTATGTCGGACAGGGGTCTGGCCGGGGAGCTGTTTTTT.

The V and J genes are TRBV19 and TRBJ1-2; D unclear. CDR1 is LNHDA and CDR2 is SQIVND in the germline V gene (reference sequence). The CDR3 covers 15 residues. V shed 3 bases and J shed 4 bases, with 15 bases lying between them. The CDR3 protein is CASSIVFGGSYGYTF. The CDR3 DNA is TGTGCCAGTAGTATTGTTTTCGGCGGTAGCTATGGCTACACCTTC.

The J gene is TRBJ2-7, the V gene TRBV28, with 7 bases matching TRBD1. CDR3 length equals 13 residues. Germline trimming cut 8 bases from V and 1 base from J; bases unmatched to any gene: 5. Germline CDR1 and CDR2: MDHEN and SYDVKM. CDR3 DNA sequence: TGTGCCAGCGGTACGGGACAGTCCTACGAGCAGTACTTC. This translates into CASGTGQSYEQYF.

This clone was recorded only once. The chain combines TRBV9 with TRBJ2-3, with D possibly matching TRBD1 (6 bases). V was shortened by 2 bases and J by 3 bases, with 13 bases between the two germline ends. The CDR3 spans 15 residues. The V gene's germline CDR1 is SGDLS and CDR2 YYNGEE. CDR3: CASSVGRGKTDTQYF. The CDR3 DNA reads TGTGCCAGCAGCGTGGGCAGGGGCAAGACAGATACGCAGTATTTT.

The sample holds one count of this clone. The gene calls are TRBV28 and TRBJ1-5; no reliable D call. Trimming took off 4 bases at V and 2 bases at J, with 15 bases between the two ends. The CDR3 loop spans 16 amino acids. Germline V CDR1 and CDR2: MDHEN, SYDVKM. The CDR3 reads CASSSYRAWGNQPQHF. The CDR3 DNA sequence: TGTGCCAGCAGTTCTTACCGGGCCTGGGGCAATCAGCCCCAGCATTTT.

This rearrangement joins TRBV6-5 to TRBJ1-1; 7 bases agree with TRBD1. This CDR3 region has 13 residues. Germline loops: CDR1 MNHEY, CDR2 SVGAGI. Unmatched junction bases numbered 5, after V lost 6 bases and J lost 4 bases. Written as DNA, the CDR3 is TGTGCCAGCAGCCGCCGACAGGGCACTGAAGCTTTCTTT. Residues: CASSRRQGTEAFF.

This rearrangement joins TRBV13 to TRBJ2-7; D call uncertain. V dropped 2 bases and J dropped 0 bases, with 11 bases sitting between them. CDR1 is PRHDT, CDR2 FYEKMQ, per germline (reference sequence). CDR3 length equals 15 residues. The CDR3, as DNA: TGTGCCAGCAGCTTACGTGTCGATAGCTCCTACGAGCAGTACGTC. It translates to CASSLRVDSSYEQYV.

The CDR3 sequence is CASSIGQGEGYGYTF. In nucleotides, the CDR3 is TGTGCCAGTAGTATCGGCCAGGGTGAAGGATATGGCTACACCTTC. The rearrangement links TRBV19 to TRBJ1-2; D possibly corresponds to TRBD1 (5 bases). The germline CDR1 and CDR2 sequences are LNHDA and SQIVND (reference sequence). CDR3 length equals 15 residues. V gave up 3 bases and J gave up 5 bases, with 16 bases separating them.

The chain carries TRBV3-1 (or the pseudogene TRBV3-2) and TRBJ2-4, with D uncertain. The CDR3 is made up of 14 amino acids. V was pared by 9 bases and J by 0 bases, with 12 bases between. The germline V gene encodes CDR1 LGHDT and CDR2 YNNKEL (reference sequence). CDR3 sequence reads: CASSPLAAKNIQYF. CDR3 in DNA: TGTGCCAGTTCCCCCCTGGCAGCCAAAAACATTCAGTACTTC.

To note about this clone: The sample holds other DNA sequences that translate to the same CDR3. This sequence joins TRBV5-4 and TRBJ1-2; maybe TRBD1 (5 bases). CDR3 length equals 12 residues. The germline gives CDR1 SGHNT, CDR2 YYREEE (reference sequence). Between the trimmed V and J ends, which lost 10 bases and 8 bases, there was a span of 18 bases. This CDR3 is CAAGTLGGGYTF. DNA of the CDR3: TGTGCCGCCGGGACTCTGGGTGGGGGCTACACCTTC.

V usage is TRBV5-5 and J usage is TRBJ1-2; tentative D call: TRBD1 (6 bases). Germline V gives CDR1 SGHKS, CDR2 YYEKEE (reference sequence). Trimming left V 3 bases short and J 4 bases short, with 13 bases between. The CDR3 consists of 14 residues. The CDR3 protein is CASSSRGPIYGYTF. In DNA, the CDR3 is TGTGCCAGCAGCTCCAGGGGCCCGATCTATGGCTACACCTTC.

On this clone: The sample holds other DNA sequences that translate to the same CDR3. The gene calls are TRBV6-5 and TRBJ1-3, with a weak D call TRBD1 (5 bases). This CDR3 comprises 15 residues. V was clipped by 0 bases and J by 0 bases, with 6 bases between them. CDR1 and CDR2 from the germline V gene are MNHEY and SVGAGI. The CDR3: CASSYSRGSGNTIYF. The CDR3 coding sequence is TGTGCCAGCAGTTACTCGAGGGGCTCTGGAAACACCATATATTTT.

The genes are TRBV5-6 and TRBJ2-7, with D possibly matching TRBD1 (5 bases). The CDR3 runs to 15 residues. Germline lookup yields CDR1 SGHDT and CDR2 YYEEEE. V shed 2 bases and J shed 5 bases, with 17 bases lying between them. The CDR3 coding sequence is TGTGCCAGCAGCTTCGGAGATCAGGGTGTCAACGAGCAGTACTTC. Its translation is CASSFGDQGVNEQYF.

The V and J genes are TRBV5-5 and TRBJ1-1; D not resolved. V was cut by 2 bases and J by 1 base, with 9 bases left in between. CDR1 and CDR2 (germline): SGHKS, YYEKEE (reference sequence). The CDR3 covers 14 residues. The CDR3 region is CASSLLTQNTEAFF. In nucleotides, the CDR3 is TGTGCCAGCAGCTTATTAACACAGAACACTGAAGCTTTCTTT. The full variable domain, completed using reference TRBV5-5 and TRBJ1-1, is DAGVTQSPTHLIKTRGQQVTLRCSPISGHKSVSWYQQVLGQGPQFIFQYYEKEERGRGNFPDRFSARQFPNYSSELNVNALLLGDSALYLCASSLLTQNTEAFFGQGTRLTVV.

The chain links TRBV21-1 to TRBJ2-1; TRBD2, the table's D call, was not compared with the DNA. TRBV21-1 is reported as a pseudogene. This CDR3 region has 13 residues. The CDR3 region has the DNA TGTGCCAGCAGCCCCGAAGGAGGGAATGAGCAGTTCTTC. Translated, it gives CASSPEGGNEQFF.

The chain employs TRBV5-1 and TRBJ2-5; D may correspond to TRBD1 or TRBD2 (5 bases each). Germline V CDR1 and CDR2: SGHRS, YFSETQ. This CDR3 is 16 amino acids long. The germline V and J ends were trimmed by 4 bases and 5 bases, with 21 bases remaining between them. The CDR3 protein is CASSMAPGTNFETQYF. The CDR3 DNA is TGCGCCAGCAGCATGGCGCCCGGGACCAATTTTGAGACCCAGTACTTC. Based on the CDR3 plus reference TRBV5-1 and TRBJ2-5, the full variable domain is KAGVTQTPRYLIKTRGQQVTLSCSPISGHRSVSWYQQTPGQGLQFLFEYFSETQRNKGNFPGRFSGRQFSNSRSEMNVSTLELGDSALYLCASSMAPGTNFETQYFGPGTRLLVL.

V is TRBV19 and J is TRBJ2-7; possibly TRBD1 or TRBD2 for D (5 bases each). The CDR3 is 13 amino acids. Germline V gene lookup returns CDR1 LNHDA and CDR2 SQIVND (reference sequence). With 5 bases removed from V and 1 base from J, the gap between germline ends came to 9 bases. The CDR3, as DNA: TGTGCCAGTAGTCGAGGGGATTCCTACGAGCAGTACGTC. Amino acid sequence: CASSRGDSYEQYV.

The table lists this clone with a count of one. The chain has TRBV5-1 and TRBJ1-1; no firm D call. Per the germline V gene, CDR1 is SGHRS and CDR2 is YFSETQ. V lost 1 base and J lost 1, with 14 bases in between. This CDR3 is 16 amino acids long. The CDR3 DNA reads TGCGCCAGCAGCTTGAGTCAGACCTCCAAGAACACTGAAGCTTTCTTT. Encoded protein: CASSLSQTSKNTEAFF.